This T cell receptor beta chain appears in the sequencing data of a study of T cell responses to AZD1222 COVID-19 vaccine. This CDR3 has 14 residues. From germline, CDR1 is MNHEY and CDR2 SVGEGT. The junction had 7 bases not matched to a gene; V was cut back by 4 bases and J by 8 bases. Broader study findings: Unmutated regions of variants are reportedly targeted by nearly half of spike-specific TCRs. A mostly white British donor set with more females was recruited, and clonal diversity was possibly underestimated. Only a handful of individuals given AZD1222 were seropositive at baseline.

Generated by immunoSEQ multiplex PCR, the TCRdb table keeps only in-frame clones and is missing some. The sample contains about 150,000 clones, about 90% of which appear only once. As concerns this clone: Its antigen is as yet unknown.

The rearrangement links TRBV6-2 or TRBV6-3 to TRBJ2-1; 8 positions agree with TRBD1. Sequences were derived from peripheral blood, sampled 28 days after the second dose of the MenACWY control vaccine. The sequence derives from an adult who received the MenACWY meningococcal vaccine as a control. CDR3 amino acids: CASSSNYRGDEQFF. In DNA form, the CDR3 reads TGTGCCAGCAGTTCCAACTACAGGGGGGATGAGCAGTTCTTC.